This T cell receptor beta chain was recovered during a study of blood T cells in healthy people across ages. Findings and caveats of the study: When set beside aged donors, long-lived donors presented more naive CD4+ cells and higher diversity.

The authors ran a second PCR of about 7 to 11 cycles using a sample-barcoded 5' primer and a J-beta primer mix. Each cDNA molecule, via a template-switch adaptor with 12 random nucleotides, was tagged. TCRdb processed the 5' RACE reads anew with MiXCR; each CDR3 protein has one entry. This table holds more than 700,000 distinct CDR3 sequences, 40% to 65% found once. CDR1 is MGHRA, CDR2 YSYEKL, per germline. Trimming took 5 bases from V and 2 from J; bases not matched to a gene: 5. The CDR3 length is 16 residues. As concerns this clonotype: Its target is unknown.

V is TRBV4-1 and J is TRBJ2-1; 11 bases are a match to TRBD2. The TCR comes from an older man in good health. The sample consisted of blood. As DNA, the CDR3 is TGCGCCAGCAGCTCGACTAGCGGGACCCCCTACAATGAGCAGTTCTTC. Protein sequence: CASSSTSGTPYNEQFF.